This note documents a single T cell receptor beta chain sequence. Its specificity is unknown. Amplification used 60 Vbeta primers and 13 Jbeta primers. Sequenced by immunoSEQ multiplex PCR; TCRdb stores in-frame clones only, minus some. The data hold about 110,000 clones, with roughly 70% observed a single time. Germline V gene sequence: CDR1 LGHNA, CDR2 YNFKEQ. Trimming at V came to 0 bases and at J to 0 bases, leaving 6 bases not matched to a gene. This CDR3 has 17 residues. The sample is drawn from a study of cytomegalovirus exposure and HLA in healthy donors. Study at large: In an earlier analysis, 95 million to 140 million unique TCR beta sequences were found from about 179 million T cells. Assignment to the Caucasian-associated ancestry cluster applied to about 80% of the approximately 360 genotyped donors. The study's findings and limits: Among TCR beta chains, those listed as cytomegalovirus-associated numbered over 150.

The chain has TRBV4-2 and TRBJ2-5; 8 positions agree with TRBD2. The specimen sequenced was PBMCs. This clonotype originated in a middle-aged woman in good health and CMV-seropositive. Written as DNA, the CDR3 is TGTGCCAGCAGCCAAGATTTGGCGGGGGGAAACCAAGAGACCCAGTACTTC. Its protein product is CASSQDLAGGNQETQYF.